What follows are 20 T cell receptor beta chains derived from one specimen sequenced in a study of cytomegalovirus exposure and HLA in healthy donors. It was with 60 Vbeta and 13 Jbeta primers that the PCR ran. Generated by immunoSEQ multiplex PCR, the TCRdb table keeps only in-frame clones and is missing some. The sample holds 110,000 to 150,000 clones; roughly 82% are singletons and the top ten take over 6%. The material sequenced was PBMCs. These receptors all come from a man aged 25-45 years in good health and CMV-seronegative.

The rearrangement links TRBV5-6 to TRBJ2-6; unclear D gene. V shed 2 bases and J shed 2 bases, with 14 bases lying between them. The CDR3 has 17 residues. The germline V gene encodes CDR1 SGHDT and CDR2 YYEEEE. CDR3 coding DNA: TGTGCCAGCAGCTTCCTGGGCTCGAGAACTGGGGCCAACGTCCTGACTTTC. It yields the protein CASSFLGSRTGANVLTF.

V and J are TRBV18 and TRBJ2-5; the D gene is possibly TRBD1 (5 bases). The CDR3 length is 16 residues. Germline V gives CDR1 KGHSH, CDR2 LQKENI. V was shortened by 0 bases and J by 2 bases, with 13 bases between the two germline ends. As DNA, the CDR3 is TGTGCCAGCTCACCACCGACGGCAGGGCTACAAGAGACCCAGTACTTC. Protein sequence: CASSPPTAGLQETQYF.

V and J are TRBV7-8 and TRBJ1-6; 9 bases fit TRBD1. Losses at the gene ends were 5 bases for V and 12 bases for J; bases not matched to a gene: 5. The CDR3 totals 13 residues. CDR1 is SGHVS, CDR2 FQNEAQ, per germline. CDR3 amino acids: CASSLGQGKPLHF. In DNA, the CDR3 is TGTGCCAGCAGCCTGGGACAGGGCAAACCCCTCCACTTT.

This clone occurred a few times. The genes are TRBV15 and TRBJ2-5; 8 bases align to TRBD1. The CDR3 contains 13 residues. J gave up 3 bases and V 8 bases, and 5 bases lay outside the gene matches. Germline V gene sequence: CDR1 LNHNV, CDR2 YYDKDF (reference sequence). CDR3 sequence (DNA): TGTGCCACCGCTCCGACAGGGGAAGAGACCCAGTACTTC. It is translated as CATAPTGEETQYF. Complete variable domain (other parts from reference TRBV15 and TRBJ2-5): DAMVIQNPRYQVTQFGKPVTLSCSQTLNHNVMYWYQQKSSQAPKLLFHYYDKDFNNEADTPDNFQSRRPNTSFCFLDIRSPGLGDTAMYLCATAPTGEETQYFGPGTRLLVL.

The rearrangement uses TRBV9 and TRBJ2-7, with a possible D match to TRBD2 (7 bases). The germline V gene encodes CDR1 SGDLS and CDR2 YYNGEE. V was shortened by 4 bases and J by 2 bases, with 16 bases between the two germline ends. This CDR3 region has 15 residues. The DNA for the CDR3 is TGTGCCAGCAGCCCCCGAGAGGGGGGGACCTACGAGCAGTACTTC. Translated: CASSPREGGTYEQYF.

The rearrangement uses TRBV6-1 and TRBJ2-1, with TRBD2 identical over 7 bases. V trimming: 2 bases; J trimming: 8 bases; junction bases outside the gene matches: 6. CDR3 length equals 14 residues. Per germline, CDR1 MNHNS and CDR2 SASEGT. The CDR3 DNA reads as TGTGCCAGCAGTGAACGGCGGGAGTACTATGAGCAGTTCTTC. Residues: CASSERREYYEQFF.

Concerning this clone: One end of the junction is discordant with germline, which a read error may explain. The genes are TRBV5-6 and TRBJ1-4; 7 nucleotides agree with TRBD1. Germline V gene lookup returns CDR1 SGHDT and CDR2 YYEEEE. This CDR3 contains 14 residues. CDR3 in amino acids: CASSTGTAREKLLF. CDR3 DNA: TGTGCCAGCAGCACCGGGACAGCCCGTGAAAAACTGCTTTTT.

This clone is categorized as medium-sized. V is TRBV4-1 and J is TRBJ2-1; 11 bases match TRBD2. Germline trimming cut 0 bases from V and 7 bases from J; bases unmatched to any gene: 5. Per the germline V gene, CDR1 is MGHRA and CDR2 is YSYEKL. The CDR3 contains 16 residues. The CDR3 bases are TGCGCCAGCAGCCAAGAGGGGGCTAGCGGGAGGAATGAGCAGTTCTTC. This sequence encodes CASSQEGASGRNEQFF.

The genes are TRBV5-1 and TRBJ1-1, with D possibly matching TRBD1 (6 bases). The V gene's germline CDR1 is SGHRS and CDR2 YFSETQ. The CDR3 is 15 residues long. The ends were cut back, 3 bases at V and 3 bases at J, with 15 bases in the middle. CDR3 DNA: TGCGCCAGCAGCTCCCGACAGGACGGGGACACTGAAGCTTTCTTT. Amino acids: CASSSRQDGDTEAFF.

The table lists this clone with a few counts. This sequence joins TRBV5-1 and TRBJ2-1, with D possibly TRBD1 on 6 matching bases. This CDR3 has 14 residues. V lost 0 bases to trimming and J lost 3 bases, with 7 bases between them. Germline loops: CDR1 SGHRS, CDR2 YFSETQ. This CDR3 is CASSLADSYNEQFF. CDR3 nucleotide sequence: TGCGCCAGCAGCTTGGCGGACAGCTACAATGAGCAGTTCTTC.

The chain couples TRBV6-4 to TRBJ2-7; 11 bases are shared with TRBD2. CDR3 length: 13 amino acids. V lost 6 bases, J lost 5 bases, and 3 bases stayed unmatched. Per the germline V gene, CDR1 is MRHNA and CDR2 is SNTAGT. CDR3 sequence (DNA): TGTGCCAGCAGGGCACTAGCGGGAGACGAGCAGTACTTC. Amino acids: CASRALAGDEQYF.

The chain links TRBV2 to TRBJ2-4; D is unresolved. The V and J ends lost 6 bases and 0 bases respectively, with 9 bases between them. CDR1 and CDR2 from the germline V gene are SNHLY and FYNNEI. This CDR3 is built from 14 residues. The CDR3: CASRQRVAKNIQYF. DNA of the CDR3: TGTGCCAGCAGGCAGCGTGTAGCCAAAAACATTCAGTACTTC. Using reference TRBV2 and TRBJ2-4 for the parts outside the CDR3, the full variable domain is EPEVTQTPSHQVTQMGQEVILRCVPISNHLYFYWYRQILGQKVEFLVSFYNNEISEKSEIFDDQFSVERPDGSNFTLKIRSTKLEDSAMYFCASRQRVAKNIQYFGAGTRLSVL.

This clone was counted a few times. This sequence joins TRBV6-1 and TRBJ1-6, with 8 bases aligning to TRBD1. J lost 8 bases, V lost 6 bases, and 9 bases had no gene match. The CDR3 covers 15 residues. CDR1 and CDR2 from the germline V gene are MNHNS and SASEGT. The chain's CDR3 is CASSLRGPMDSPLHF. For the CDR3, the DNA is TGTGCCAGCAGCCTCAGGGGGCCGATGGATTCACCCCTCCACTTT.

V usage is TRBV29-1 and J usage is TRBJ1-6; the D gene is possibly TRBD1 (5 bases). V dropped 7 bases and J dropped 10 bases, with 20 bases sitting between them. Germline-derived CDR1 and CDR2 are SQVTM and ANQGSEA. The CDR3 is 14 amino acids. The DNA for the CDR3 is TGCAGCGCTTCGGACACTGCAATTGGGTCACCCCTCCACTTT. This codes for CSASDTAIGSPLHF.

This clone was observed a few times. This CDR3 reads CASSLIGPGANVLTF. The DNA of the CDR3 is TGTGCCAGCAGCTTGATTGGGCCAGGGGCCAACGTCCTGACTTTC. The genes are TRBV5-4 and TRBJ2-6; D remains unclear. The V end lost 1 base, the J end lost 4 bases, and 9 bases lay between the germline ends. CDR3 length equals 15 residues. Germline V lookup: CDR1 SGHNT, CDR2 YYREEE (reference sequence). Full variable domain (missing parts from reference TRBV5-4 and TRBJ2-6): ETGVTQSPTHLIKTRGQQVTLRCSSQSGHNTVSWYQQALGQGPQFIFQYYREEENGRGNFPPRFSGLQFPNYSSELNVNALELDDSALYLCASSLIGPGANVLTFGAGSRLTVL.

The CDR3 bases are TGTGCCAGCAGCTTAGATAGCTCTGAAAAACTGTTTTTT. Its translation: CASSLDSSEKLFF. V and J are TRBV7-2 and TRBJ1-4; D is unresolved. Per germline, CDR1 SGHTA and CDR2 FQGNSA. The CDR3 consists of 13 residues. V lost 1 base to trimming and J lost 7 bases, with 7 bases between them.

J is TRBJ2-7 and V is TRBV28; possible D gene TRBD1, 5 bases. The CDR3 covers 14 residues. V was shortened by 2 bases and J by 2 bases, with 10 bases between the two germline ends. Germline V gives CDR1 MDHEN, CDR2 SYDVKM. The CDR3 sequence: CASSLTGLTYEQYF. CDR3 DNA sequence: TGTGCCAGCAGTTTAACAGGCCTCACCTACGAGCAGTACTTC.

CDR3 coding DNA: TGTGCCAGCAGCTCCCGGACAGGGCGGGTTGGAGAGACCCAGTACTTC. This translates into CASSSRTGRVGETQYF. The chain carries TRBV7-2 and TRBJ2-5; 8 bases fit TRBD1. Germline CDR1 is SGHTA and CDR2 is FQGNSA. The CDR3 length is 16 residues. The V and J ends lost 4 bases and 4 bases, in that order; junction bases with no gene match: 11.

The chain joins TRBV7-2 to TRBJ2-1, with a tentative D call TRBD2 (5 bases). CDR3 size: 13 residues. In germline, CDR1 is SGHTA, CDR2 FQGNSA. Trimming shortened V by 6 bases and J by 0 bases, and 6 bases separated the two germline ends. As DNA, the CDR3 is TGTGCCAGCAGGGGGAGCTCCTACAATGAGCAGTTCTTC. It codes for CASRGSSYNEQFF.

This clone appeared once. CDR3: CASSSTGRQNTQYF. The CDR3 region has the DNA TGTGCCAGCAGCTCGACAGGGAGACAGAATACGCAGTATTTT. The chain links TRBV11-2 to TRBJ2-3, with 7 bases identical to TRBD1. The ends lost 4 bases at V and 7 bases at J; junction bases unmatched: 8. There are 14 residues in the CDR3. Germline assignment: CDR1 SGHAT and CDR2 FQNNGV.